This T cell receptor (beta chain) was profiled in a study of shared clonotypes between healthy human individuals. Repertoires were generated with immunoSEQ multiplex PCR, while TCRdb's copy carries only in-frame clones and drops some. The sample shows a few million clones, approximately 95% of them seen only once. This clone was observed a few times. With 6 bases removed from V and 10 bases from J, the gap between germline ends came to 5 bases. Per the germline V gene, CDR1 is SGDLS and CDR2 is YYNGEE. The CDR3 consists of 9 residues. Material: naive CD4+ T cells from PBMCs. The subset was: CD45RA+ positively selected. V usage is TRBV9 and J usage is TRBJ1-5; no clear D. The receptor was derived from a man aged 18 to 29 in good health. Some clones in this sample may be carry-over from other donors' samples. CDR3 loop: CASNHPQHF. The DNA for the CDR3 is TGTGCCAGCAACCACCCCCAGCATTTT.